This T cell receptor beta chain was identified during a study of Graves' ophthalmopathy and Graves' hyperthyroidism (dated by TCRdb to 2016 to 2019). Broadly, across the study: Hyperthyroidism was considered stable if no progression to ophthalmopathy occurred within 18 months of follow-up. In more than five hyperthyroidism patients, the T-cell repertoires found in thyroid tissue were compared with those found in blood. In total, 135 blood samples were TCR-sequenced: around 42 ophthalmopathy, about 75 hyperthyroidism and around 17 hyperthyroidism-to-ophthalmopathy patients. To tell Graves' ophthalmopathy apart from Graves' hyperthyroidism, and to predict which patients would progress to ophthalmopathy, the study relied on TCR beta repertoire signatures. To explore V-J signatures that separate ophthalmopathy from hyperthyroidism, a discovery set of more than 95 patients was enrolled, consisting of approximately 44 with ophthalmopathy and approximately 60 with stable hyperthyroidism. The independent validation cohort included approximately 19 hyperthyroidism patients plus 17 patients who later progressed from hyperthyroidism to ophthalmopathy. Once sampling was done, hyperthyroidism patients were given methimazole at a starting dose of 30 mg daily, while ophthalmopathy patients were given high-dose intravenous methylprednisolone. Beyond this particular receptor, the publication reports: Most expanded thyroid clonotypes with frequency above 0.001 were also detected in blood, suggesting blood repertoires may reflect the thyroid immune response. In validation, the model predicted ophthalmopathy progression with about 71% sensitivity and roughly 72% specificity; more than ten predicted patients were CT-confirmed with GO in a median of approximately six months. The 13-signature model separated ophthalmopathy from stable hyperthyroidism with around 90% sensitivity and just under 84% specificity in cross-validation, and 80%/75% in the test set. No statistical method was used to predetermine the sample size, and group allocation was not hidden from the investigators.

Patients with hyperthyroidism were aged 18 to 65 years, had been newly diagnosed, and had a disease duration of less than 2 months. Patients with other autoimmune diseases, uncontrolled infections, pregnancy or lactation were excluded. Clinical symptoms, serum thyroxine, TRAb, thyroid ultrasound and orbital computed tomography formed the basis of the diagnosis. Trizol reagent was used to extract the total RNA, and its quality was then checked on an Agilent 2100 Bioanalyzer. From its cysteine to its phenylalanine, the CDR3 spans 16 amino acids. Of the read, only the CDR3 DNA is kept; its 48 bases are in frame from base 1. The germline V gene supplies CDR1 SGHRS and CDR2 YFSETQ. Trimming takes 9 bases off V and 1 base off J; junction bases not matched to a gene: 10. TCR beta CDR3 regions were amplified from RNA transcripts for repertoire sequencing. A first-round RT-PCR used HTBI primers with the Qiagen OneStep RT-PCR kit, followed by a second-round multiplex PCR, size selection and purification. Libraries were sequenced on an Illumina HiSeq2000 using paired-end 100 bp reads. Per the authors' processing: SOAPnuke was used to process the reads, removing any read that contained adapters or uncalled bases, had a mean Phred below 15, or lacked an exact match to the constant primer or identifier. COPE v1.2.5 was used to merge high-quality paired reads. Each unique nucleotide sequence was treated as a clonotype, and MiTCR v1.1 was used to align the clonotypes to the IMGT TRB V, D and J references. The analysis was limited to V-J combinations with a frequency above 0.0001, which together covered 99.2% of repertoires. For each V-J combination, a TCR clonal expansion and chaos score was defined as F50 clonal expansion divided by the chaos observed in the TCRdist matrix. Welch's t-statistics and random forest were used to reduce features to about a dozen V-J combinations, which were fed into a naive Bayes classifier. Thyroid-blood repertoire similarity was quantified with the Morisita-Horn index. The public reads were run again by TCRdb, first through fastp at Q25 and then through MiXCR, and only productive beta chains were kept. Under each unique CDR3 protein, matching rows form one entry showing the most common genes and DNA. The V and J calls reflect TCRdb's pipeline rather than the authors' work. The sample table holds roughly 600,000 distinct CDR3 sequences, of which 35% to 45% were seen once. The top ten hold roughly 4.5% of the sample.

Note on this clonotype: Its antigen is currently not known. This may be a read error, as it is one base from a much larger clone.

Recombination connected TRBV5-1 to TRBJ2-2; 9 nucleotides in the junction match TRBD2. This sequence originates from an adult man with Graves' hyperthyroidism. The sequenced sample was peripheral blood or thyroid tissue (not recorded which). This receptor has the CDR3 CAISNLAGRNTGELFF. Here is the DNA: TGCGCCATCAGTAACCTAGCGGGAAGGAACACCGGGGAGCTGTTTTTT.